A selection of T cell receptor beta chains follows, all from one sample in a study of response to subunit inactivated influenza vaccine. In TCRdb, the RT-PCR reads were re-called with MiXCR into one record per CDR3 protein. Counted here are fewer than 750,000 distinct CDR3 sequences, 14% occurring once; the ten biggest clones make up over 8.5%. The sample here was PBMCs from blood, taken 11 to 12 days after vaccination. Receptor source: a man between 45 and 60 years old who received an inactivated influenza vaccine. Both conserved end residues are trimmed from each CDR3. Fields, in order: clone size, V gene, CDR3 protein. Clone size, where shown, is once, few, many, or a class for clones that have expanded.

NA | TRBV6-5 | ASSYNGGTYEQY
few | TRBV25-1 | ARLKTGQEGQPQH
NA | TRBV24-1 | ATRGIGTGELF
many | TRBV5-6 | ASSFSRYGYT
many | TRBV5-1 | ASSLDGSSYNEQF
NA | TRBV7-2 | ASSLARSPYEQY
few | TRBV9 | ASSVDLAGYNEQF
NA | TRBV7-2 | ASSANSKRTKNIQY
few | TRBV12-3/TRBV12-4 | ASSLIGLGSTDTQY
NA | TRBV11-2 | ASSPRTGDTQY
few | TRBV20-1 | SGRPSGIPGNEQF
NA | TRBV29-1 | SVGMGGSTDTQY
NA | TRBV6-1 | ASSEVVQEPHNEQF
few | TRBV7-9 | ASRPNSGRALDTQY
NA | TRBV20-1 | SAKGGLSGANVLT
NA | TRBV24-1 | ATRKGGEETQY
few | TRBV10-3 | ATAAFRTEFANTGELF